A selection of T cell receptor beta chains follows, all from one sample in a study of blood T cell repertoires in COVID-19. Sequenced by immunoSEQ multiplex PCR; TCRdb stores in-frame clones only, minus some. Of roughly 220,000 clones listed, just over 85% are singletons. Sequenced input: peripheral blood. Receptors originate from a man aged 80 or over with acute or convalescent COVID-19. Both conserved end residues are part of each CDR3. Each record gives: clone size, V gene, J gene, D gene, CDR3 DNA, CDR3 protein. The D gene is left open where the match is weak. Expanded clones are given a class, and other clones once, few, many or no size at all.

abundance: .
v_gene: TRBV5-4
j_gene: TRBJ2-1
d_gene: .
CDR3nt: TGTGCCAGCAGCTTGGATTTTGCGGCCAATGAGCAGTTCTTC
CDR3aa: CASSLDFAANEQFF

abundance: .
v_gene: TRBV7-2
j_gene: TRBJ1-5
d_gene: TRBD1
CDR3nt: TGTGCCAGCAGCTTAGGGACAGGGACGGGGAATCAGCCCCAGCATTTT
CDR3aa: CASSLGTGTGNQPQHF

abundance: .
v_gene: TRBV7-2
j_gene: TRBJ2-2
d_gene: TRBD2
CDR3nt: TGTGCCAGCAGCCTTACTAGCGGAAACACCGGGGAGCTGTTTTTT
CDR3aa: CASSLTSGNTGELFF

abundance: .
v_gene: TRBV2
j_gene: TRBJ2-1
d_gene: TRBD1
CDR3nt: TGTGCCAGCAGTGAGTGGACAGGGAGCGATGAGCAGTTCTTC
CDR3aa: CASSEWTGSDEQFF

abundance: .
v_gene: TRBV18
j_gene: TRBJ2-2
d_gene: .
CDR3nt: TGTGCCAGCTCACCACAAGAGACCGGGGAGCTGTTTTTT
CDR3aa: CASSPQETGELFF

abundance: .
v_gene: TRBV15
j_gene: TRBJ2-5
d_gene: .
CDR3nt: TGTGCCACCAGCAGAGAGAGGGCAAGATATGGGACCCAGTACTTC
CDR3aa: CATSRERARYGTQYF

abundance: .
v_gene: TRBV6-1
j_gene: TRBJ1-1
d_gene: TRBD1
CDR3nt: TGTGCCAGCAGTGACGGGACAGGACGAAACACTGAAGCTTTCTTT
CDR3aa: CASSDGTGRNTEAFF

abundance: .
v_gene: TRBV24-1
j_gene: TRBJ2-5
d_gene: .
CDR3nt: TGTGCCACCAGTGATAGTGCAGGGGCGGAAGAGACCCAGTACTTC
CDR3aa: CATSDSAGAEETQYF

abundance: few
v_gene: TRBV10-2
j_gene: TRBJ2-7
d_gene: .
CDR3nt: TGCGCCAGCAGTGCCCAGTCCTACGAGCAGTACTTC
CDR3aa: CASSAQSYEQYF

abundance: .
v_gene: TRBV5-1
j_gene: TRBJ1-1
d_gene: TRBD1
CDR3nt: TGCGCCAGCAACGACGAGGACAGGGTCGGCACTGAAGCTTTCTTT
CDR3aa: CASNDEDRVGTEAFF

abundance: .
v_gene: TRBV19
j_gene: TRBJ1-4
d_gene: .
CDR3nt: TGTGCCAGTAGTACCACCTATAGGGGTGTATATGAAAAACTGTTTTTT
CDR3aa: CASSTTYRGVYEKLFF

abundance: .
v_gene: TRBV28
j_gene: TRBJ1-2
d_gene: .
CDR3nt: TGTGCCAGCAGTTGGACAGACTATGGCTACACCTTC
CDR3aa: CASSWTDYGYTF

abundance: .
v_gene: TRBV6-5
j_gene: TRBJ2-7
d_gene: TRBD2
CDR3nt: TGTGCCAGCAGCAGGACTAGCGGGGACTACGAGCAGTACTTC
CDR3aa: CASSRTSGDYEQYF

abundance: .
v_gene: TRBV19
j_gene: TRBJ2-2
d_gene: .
CDR3nt: TGTGCCAGTAGTATTACCGGGTACACCGGGGAGCTGTTTTTT
CDR3aa: CASSITGYTGELFF

abundance: .
v_gene: TRBV18
j_gene: TRBJ1-3
d_gene: TRBD1
CDR3nt: TGTGCCAGCTCACCAGGACAGGGTGTCTCTGGAAACACCATATATTTT
CDR3aa: CASSPGQGVSGNTIYF

abundance: .
v_gene: TRBV7-9
j_gene: TRBJ2-7
d_gene: TRBD2
CDR3nt: TGTGCCAGCAGCCACAGCGGGGTCAGCTCCTACGAGCAGTACTTC
CDR3aa: CASSHSGVSSYEQYF

abundance: few
v_gene: TRBV6-5
j_gene: TRBJ1-2
d_gene: TRBD1
CDR3nt: TGTGCCAGCAACAGACTTGGAGGGGGCGGATATGGCTACACCTTC
CDR3aa: CASNRLGGGGYGYTF

abundance: .
v_gene: TRBV7-2
j_gene: TRBJ2-7
d_gene: TRBD2
CDR3nt: TGTGCCAGCCGGACTAGCTTGGACGAGCAGTACTTC
CDR3aa: CASRTSLDEQYF

abundance: .
v_gene: TRBV13
j_gene: TRBJ2-5
d_gene: .
CDR3nt: TGTGCCAGCACCAGGGGTAGCGCCCCAAGGGAGACCCAGTACTTC
CDR3aa: CASTRGSAPRETQYF

abundance: .
v_gene: TRBV7-2
j_gene: TRBJ2-2
d_gene: TRBD1
CDR3nt: TGTGCCAGCAGCCGCGCGACCCCGACAGGGGCCGGGGAGCTGTTTTTT
CDR3aa: CASSRATPTGAGELFF

abundance: .
v_gene: TRBV7-3
j_gene: TRBJ2-3
d_gene: .
CDR3nt: TGTGCCAGCAGCCCAGACTTGGATACGCAGTATTTT
CDR3aa: CASSPDLDTQYF

abundance: .
v_gene: TRBV7-2
j_gene: TRBJ2-2
d_gene: .
CDR3nt: TGTGCCAGCAGCTTTAGAACCTCTTCGGCCGGGGAGCTGTTTTTT
CDR3aa: CASSFRTSSAGELFF

abundance: few
v_gene: TRBV29-1
j_gene: TRBJ2-1
d_gene: TRBD1
CDR3nt: TGCAGCGTTGATGGACACAGGGGGCGGGTTGACAATGAGCAGTTCTTC
CDR3aa: CSVDGHRGRVDNEQFF